Following are 14 T cell receptor beta chains from one sample sequenced in a study of T cell responses to AZD1222 COVID-19 vaccine. This table comes from immunoSEQ multiplex PCR, and its TCRdb copy is limited to in-frame clones, with some not included. The repertoire has 130,000 to 150,000 clones, roughly nine tenths of them found once; the top ten carry under 2%. Sequencing used peripheral blood, obtained on day 0 of AZD1222 vaccination. These receptors were obtained from an adult in good health.

The rearrangement links TRBV6-1 to TRBJ2-3; no reliable D call. CDR1 is MNHNS, CDR2 SASEGT, per germline. The CDR3 is 14 residues long. Trimming took off 6 bases at V and 6 bases at J, with 16 bases between the two ends. The CDR3 region has the DNA TGTGCCAGCAGACGCCCCCCCGACATGGATACGCAGTATTTT. Its protein product is CASRRPPDMDTQYF.

The V gene is TRBV16, the J gene TRBJ1-1, with D perhaps matching TRBD1 (5 bases). This CDR3 region has 15 residues. Germline-derived CDR1 and CDR2 are KGHSY and FQNENV. The V end lost 5 bases, the J end lost 8 bases, and 21 bases lay between the germline ends. The CDR3 loop reads CASSKNNRRSGEAFF. The CDR3 coding sequence is TGTGCCAGCAGCAAAAACAACAGACGTTCAGGGGAAGCTTTCTTT.

Here the CDR3 DNA reads TGTGCCAGCAACCCAGACAGGGGGGGAAAGACCCAGTACTTC. It is translated as CASNPDRGGKTQYF. The chain uses TRBV28 and TRBJ2-5, with 9 bases identical to TRBD1. Germline assignment: CDR1 MDHEN and CDR2 SYDVKM. V trimming: 7 bases; J trimming: 6 bases; junction bases outside the gene matches: 9. The CDR3 is 14 residues long.

The V gene is TRBV9, the J gene TRBJ1-3, with D perhaps TRBD1 (5 bases). CDR1 SGDLS and CDR2 YYNGEE come from the germline V gene. CDR3 size: 15 residues. V lost 1 base and J lost 0, with 8 bases in between. DNA for the CDR3: TGTGCCAGCAGCGTACAGGGATTCTCTGGAAACACCATATATTTT. Its protein is CASSVQGFSGNTIYF.

This chain uses TRBV5-1 with TRBJ2-5, with 11 nucleotides matching TRBD2. V lost 1 base, J lost 3 bases, and 11 bases stayed unmatched. The germline V gene encodes CDR1 SGHRS and CDR2 YFSETQ. The CDR3 runs 18 residues. The chain's CDR3 is CASSLWASGGFGEETQYF. CDR3 DNA sequence: TGCGCCAGCAGCTTGTGGGCTAGCGGGGGGTTTGGAGAAGAGACCCAGTACTTC.

The chain carries TRBV10-2 and TRBJ2-2; D not certain. CDR3 length: 14 residues. Germline CDR1 WSHSY, CDR2 SAAADI. Trimming shortened V by 6 bases and J by 0 bases, and 8 bases separated the two germline ends. The CDR3 sequence: CASRPFTNTGELFF. In DNA form, the CDR3 reads TGCGCCAGCAGACCTTTCACGAACACCGGGGAGCTGTTTTTT.

This chain joins TRBV10-3 and TRBJ2-5; tentatively, D is TRBD2 (6 bases). V was cut by 3 bases and J by 3 bases, with 14 bases left in between. Germline CDR1 and CDR2: ENHRY and SYGVKD. The CDR3 loop spans 15 amino acids. The CDR3 region has the DNA TGTGCCATCAGTGACCGGGGGAAAGAAAAAGAGACCCAGTACTTC. It is translated as CAISDRGKEKETQYF.

This clone occurred a few times. This chain joins TRBV10-3 and TRBJ1-6; tentatively, D is TRBD1 (6 bases). CDR1 is ENHRY and CDR2 is SYGVKD in the germline V gene. V was trimmed by 7 bases and J by 9 bases, leaving 13 bases between them. The CDR3 loop spans 13 amino acids. The CDR3 reads CAINNRVGSPLHF. DNA of the CDR3: TGTGCCATCAACAACAGGGTAGGTTCACCCCTCCACTTT.

This chain connects TRBV5-4 to TRBJ2-4; no reliable D call. Germline CDR1 and CDR2: SGHNT and YYREEE (reference sequence). Trimming cost V 4 bases and J 0 bases, with 11 bases left between them. CDR3 length equals 15 residues. CDR3 protein: CASSPTGPAKNIQYF. The CDR3 DNA reads as TGTGCCAGCAGCCCTACCGGACCAGCCAAAAACATTCAGTACTTC.

The J gene is TRBJ2-7, the V gene TRBV12-3 or TRBV12-4, with D uncertain. The V end lost 4 bases, the J end lost 6 bases, and 10 bases lay between the germline ends. The length of the CDR3 is 12 residues. The CDR3 loop reads CASSYSSPEQYF. The CDR3 bases are TGTGCCAGCAGTTACAGTTCTCCCGAGCAGTACTTC.

The V and J genes are TRBV28 and TRBJ1-1, with D possibly being TRBD1 (6 bases). There are 18 residues in the CDR3. The V end was cut by 3 bases, the J end by 6 bases, with 26 bases between. From germline, CDR1 is MDHEN and CDR2 SYDVKM. For the CDR3, the DNA is TGTGCCAGCAGTTTTGGGACGAGAGGGGGGCGAAAGTACGCTGAAGCTTTCTTT. Amino acids: CASSFGTRGGRKYAEAFF. Filled out from reference TRBV28 and TRBJ1-1, the complete variable domain reads DVKVTQSSRYLVKRTGEKVFLECVQDMDHENMFWYRQDPGLGLRLIYFSYDVKMKEKGDIPEGYSVSREKKERFSLILESASTNQTSMYLCASSFGTRGGRKYAEAFFGQGTRLTVV.

The chain uses TRBV6-1 and TRBJ1-2; D perhaps matches TRBD1 (5 bases). The V gene lost 5 bases and the J gene lost 3 bases, with 13 bases spanning the gap. CDR3 length equals 14 residues. Germline-derived CDR1 and CDR2 are MNHNS and SASEGT. CDR3 DNA: TGTGCCAGCAGTTATTCCGGGACGGACTATGGCTACACCTTC. This sequence encodes CASSYSGTDYGYTF.

The chain links TRBV3-1 (or the pseudogene TRBV3-2) to TRBJ2-7, with a possible D match to TRBD2 (6 bases). From germline, CDR1 is LGHDT and CDR2 YNNKEL (reference sequence). CDR3 length: 13 residues. V lost 8 bases and J lost 2, with 13 bases in between. CDR3 residues: CASGRDGPYEQYF. CDR3 sequence (DNA): TGTGCCAGCGGGCGGGACGGGCCCTACGAGCAGTACTTC.

The V gene is TRBV29-1, the J gene TRBJ2-1; D uncertain. Trimming cost V 2 bases and J 8 bases, with 7 bases left between them. CDR1 and CDR2 from the germline V gene are SQVTM and ANQGSEA. The CDR3 sequence is 11 residues long. CDR3 region: CSVERTHEQFF. The CDR3 DNA follows: TGCAGCGTTGAACGAACGCATGAGCAGTTCTTC.